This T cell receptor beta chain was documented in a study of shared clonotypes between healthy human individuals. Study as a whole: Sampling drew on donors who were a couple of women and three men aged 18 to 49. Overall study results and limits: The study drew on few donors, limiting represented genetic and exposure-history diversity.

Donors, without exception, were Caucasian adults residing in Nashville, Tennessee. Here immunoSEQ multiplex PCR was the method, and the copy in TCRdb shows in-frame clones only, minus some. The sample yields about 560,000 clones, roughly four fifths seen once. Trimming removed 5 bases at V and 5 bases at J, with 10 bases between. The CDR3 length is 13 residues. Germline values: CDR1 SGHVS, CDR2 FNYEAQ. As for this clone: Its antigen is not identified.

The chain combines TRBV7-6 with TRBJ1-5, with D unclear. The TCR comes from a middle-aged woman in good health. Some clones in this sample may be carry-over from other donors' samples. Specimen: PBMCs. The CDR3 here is CASSPTADQPQHF. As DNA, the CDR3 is TGTGCCAGCAGCCCCACTGCGGATCAGCCCCAGCATTTT.